A selection of T cell receptor beta chains follows, all from one sample in a study of beta chain features in type 1 diabetes. Sequenced by immunoSEQ multiplex PCR; TCRdb stores in-frame clones only, minus some. The table lists around 240,000 clones, roughly 17% of them singletons. Sample: naive CD4+ T cells from blood. The receptors come from a man between 25 and 39 years old with type 1 diabetes. Each CDR3 is given with its conserved first and last residue. D genes are given only for firm matches. Clone size appears in some rows only: once, few, many, or a class for an expanded clone.

D: TRBD1; V: TRBV7-8; size: .; J: TRBJ2-1; DNA: TGTGCCAGCAGCTATTTCGGGACAGGGTTAAAAAATGAGCAGTTCTTC; CDR3: CASSYFGTGLKNEQFF
D: .; V: TRBV29-1; size: few; J: TRBJ2-5; DNA: TGCAGCTTACAGCCCGGGGAGACCCAGTACTTC; CDR3: CSLQPGETQYF
D: TRBD2; V: TRBV19; size: .; J: TRBJ2-1; DNA: TGTGCCAGTACTCTAGGGGTAGCGGGAGCGAGGGGGAAGCAGTTCTTC; CDR3: CASTLGVAGARGKQFF
D: .; V: TRBV9; size: once; J: TRBJ2-2; DNA: TGTGCCAGCCGGAGAACTAATTTGAACACCGGGGAGCTGTTTTTT; CDR3: CASRRTNLNTGELFF
D: .; V: TRBV29-1; size: .; J: TRBJ2-7; DNA: TGCAGCGTCCTCTCCTACGAGCAGTACTTC; CDR3: CSVLSYEQYF
D: .; V: TRBV9; size: few; J: TRBJ1-3; DNA: TGTGCCAGCAGCCCCCTATCCTCTGGAAACACCATATATTTT; CDR3: CASSPLSSGNTIYF
D: TRBD2; V: TRBV7-9; size: few; J: TRBJ2-6; DNA: TGTGCCAGCAGCCCCAGCGGGAGGGCGGGGGCCAACGTCCTGACTTTC; CDR3: CASSPSGRAGANVLTF
D: TRBD2; V: TRBV29-1; size: few; J: TRBJ2-1; DNA: TGCAGCGTTTCGGGACTTTGGATGGCGGGAGCAAACTACAGATACAATGAGCAGTTCTTC; CDR3: CSVSGLWMAGANYRYNEQFF
D: .; V: TRBV18; size: .; J: TRBJ1-5; DNA: TGTGCCAGCTCACCTTTAGGGGATAGCAATCAGCCCCAGCATTTT; CDR3: CASSPLGDSNQPQHF
D: TRBD2; V: TRBV29-1; size: .; J: TRBJ2-3; DNA: TGCAGCGTGACAGCGGGAACAGATACGCAGTATTTT; CDR3: CSVTAGTDTQYF
D: .; V: TRBV18; size: few; J: TRBJ2-5; DNA: TGTGCCAGCTCACCAATCTTCGAACGGATCCAAGAGACCCAGTACTTC; CDR3: CASSPIFERIQETQYF
D: .; V: TRBV7-2; size: .; J: TRBJ2-7; DNA: TGTGCCAGCAGCTCCGGGACCCACGCCGCCTACGAGCAGTACTTC; CDR3: CASSSGTHAAYEQYF
D: TRBD2; V: TRBV10-1; size: .; J: TRBJ2-5; DNA: TGCGCCAGCAGTTTTGCGGGAGTCGGTGAGACCCAGTACTTC; CDR3: CASSFAGVGETQYF